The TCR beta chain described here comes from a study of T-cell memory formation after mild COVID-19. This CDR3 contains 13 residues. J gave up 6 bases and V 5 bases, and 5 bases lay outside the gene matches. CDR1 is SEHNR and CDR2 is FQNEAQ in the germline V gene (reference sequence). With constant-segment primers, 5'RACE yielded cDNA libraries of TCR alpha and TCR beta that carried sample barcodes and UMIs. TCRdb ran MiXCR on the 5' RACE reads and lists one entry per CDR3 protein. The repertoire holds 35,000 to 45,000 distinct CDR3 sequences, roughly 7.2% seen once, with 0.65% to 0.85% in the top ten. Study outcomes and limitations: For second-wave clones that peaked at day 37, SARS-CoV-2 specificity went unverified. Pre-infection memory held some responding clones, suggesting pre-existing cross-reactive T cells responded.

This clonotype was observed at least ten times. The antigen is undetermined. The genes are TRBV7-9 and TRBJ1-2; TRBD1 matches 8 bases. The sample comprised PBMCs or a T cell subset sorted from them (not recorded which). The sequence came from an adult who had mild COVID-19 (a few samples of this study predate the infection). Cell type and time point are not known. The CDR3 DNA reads TGTGCCAGCAGCCGGACAGGGACGGATGGCTACACCTTC. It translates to CASSRTGTDGYTF.